The 2 T cell receptor beta chains below all came from one sample that was sequenced in a study of identical twins (dated by TCRdb to the mid-2010s). The method was 5' RACE. For sequencing, an Illumina HiSeq 2000 was employed. TCRdb reworked the public reads: Q25 trimming with fastp, MiXCR clone assembly, productive beta chains retained. A single entry per CDR3 protein holds the most common genes and DNA from its merged rows. This sample comprises around 100,000 distinct CDR3 sequences, 5.9% of them detected only once. The ten largest clones capture 9.5% to 15% of the sample. Sequenced input: memory T cells sorted from blood. The cell subset or site label here, explained by the study, means: CD45RO+ enriched T cells. Receptors originate from a woman in her forties or fifties in good health.

This clonotype occurred many times. The rearrangement links TRBV28 to TRBJ2-5; no firm D call. Germline lookup yields CDR1 MDHEN and CDR2 SYDVKM. This CDR3 comprises 11 residues. V was trimmed by 5 bases and J by 9 bases, leaving 10 bases between them. The CDR3 spells CASSDVPAQYF. CDR3 in DNA: TGTGCCAGCAGTGACGTTCCGGCCCAGTACTTC.

Ten or more counts support this clonotype. This chain links TRBV5-1 with TRBJ2-7; 9 nucleotides line up with TRBD2. CDR3 length: 16 amino acids. Unmatched junction bases numbered 8, after V lost 4 bases and J lost 0 bases. Per germline, CDR1 SGHRS and CDR2 YFSETQ. The CDR3 sequence: CASSPEGTSNSYEQYF. The CDR3 DNA is TGCGCCAGCAGCCCGGAGGGGACTAGCAACTCCTACGAGCAGTACTTC.